This TCR beta chain was sequenced for a study of T cells in Graves' hyperthyroidism and ophthalmopathy. This clonotype was counted between two and nine times. Its antigen is unidentified. Points from the study as a whole: From stable hyperthyroidism, ophthalmopathy was separated by a 13 V-J model.

Researchers took RNA transcripts and amplified the TCR beta CDR3 regions from them. HTBI primers drove first-round RT-PCR of the TCR CDR3. MiXCR, applied by TCRdb to the multiplex PCR reads, yields one record per CDR3 protein. The top ten hold approximately 7.5% of the sample, which has fewer than 550,000 distinct CDR3 sequences, 15% to 19% seen once. Sequencing was carried out using blood. The sequence derives from a young woman with Graves' hyperthyroidism.

CDR3 nucleotide sequence: TGTGCCAGCAGCGCAGATATGACAGGGTTTAATGGCTACACCTTC. Translated: CASSADMTGFNGYTF. The chain is built from TRBV7-2 and TRBJ1-2, with 7 positions matching TRBD1. V shed 5 bases, J shed 6 bases, and the junction held 12 bases outside the gene matches. This CDR3 has 15 residues. Looked up from germline, CDR1 is SGHTA and CDR2 is FQGNSA.